This TCR beta chain appears in the sequencing data of a study (dated by TCRdb to the early 2010s). This clonotype is characterized as medium-sized (0.01 to 0.1%). Its antigen has not been determined. One base away there is no much larger clone; base qualities are not given. This sample was sequenced with an Illumina Genome Analyzer IIx. TCRdb applied fastp at Q25 and MiXCR to the public reads, then kept only in-frame beta chains. A single entry per CDR3 protein holds the most common genes and DNA from its merged rows. The sample records about 7,100 distinct CDR3 sequences, over 30% of which are singletons. The ten largest clones represent around a fifth of the sample. The receptor was isolated from a human donor. Source material: blood.

This receptor carries the CDR3 CASSPWSAEAFF. Read as DNA, the sequence is TGTGCCAGCAGCCCGTGGAGCGCTGAAGCTTTCTTT. This receptor chain uses TRBV14 and TRBJ1-1; no D gene call is confident. Deletion took 4 bases off V and 6 bases off J, with a span of 9 bases between the germline ends. Measured from the cysteine to the phenylalanine, the CDR3 is 12 residues long. Only the CDR3 DNA is retained, 36 bases long and in frame from the first base. CDR1 is given as SGHDN and CDR2 as FVKESK, both from the germline V gene.